This T cell receptor (beta chain) was found in a study of T-cell memory formation after mild COVID-19. In the study overall: Largely donor-specific sequence clusters came from two donors.

This clonotype was seen at least ten times. As yet, its antigen is unknown. TCRdb fed the 5' RACE reads into MiXCR, producing one record per CDR3 protein. Of around 65,000 distinct CDR3 sequences listed, about a tenth are singletons. General study points: A balance of CD4 and CD8 characterized clones contracting day 15 to 85, whereas later expanders leaned CD4+. There was no confirmation that second-wave clones peaking on day 37 were SARS-CoV-2 specific. The appearance of some responding clones in pre-infection memory suggested that cross-reactive memory joined.

This TCR was sampled from a man between 18 and 35 years old who had mild COVID-19 (a few samples of this study predate the infection). Cell type and time point are not known. The sequencing input was PBMCs or a T cell subset sorted from them (not recorded which).

CDR3 coding DNA: TGCGCCAGCAGCGTAGACCCCCGCGTCGATCAGCCCCAGCATTTT. Encoded protein: CASSVDPRVDQPQHF. The chain joins TRBV5-1 to TRBJ1-5; no clear D gene. The germline V gene has CDR1 SGHRS and CDR2 YFSETQ. Trimming left V 4 bases short and J 5 bases short, with 16 bases between. The CDR3 consists of 15 residues.